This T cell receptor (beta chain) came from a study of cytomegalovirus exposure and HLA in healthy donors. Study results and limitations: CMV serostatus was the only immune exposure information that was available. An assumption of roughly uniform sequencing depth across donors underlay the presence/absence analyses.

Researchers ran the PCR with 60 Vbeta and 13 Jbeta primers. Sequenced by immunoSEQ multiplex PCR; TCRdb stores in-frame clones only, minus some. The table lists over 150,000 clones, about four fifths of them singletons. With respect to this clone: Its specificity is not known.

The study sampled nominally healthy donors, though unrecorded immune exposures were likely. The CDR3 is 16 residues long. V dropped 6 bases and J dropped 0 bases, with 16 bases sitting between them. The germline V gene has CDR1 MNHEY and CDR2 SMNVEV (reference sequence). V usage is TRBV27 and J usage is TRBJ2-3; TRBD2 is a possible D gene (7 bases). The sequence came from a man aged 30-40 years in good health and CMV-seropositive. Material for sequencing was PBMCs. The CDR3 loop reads CASRQGREYSTDTQYF. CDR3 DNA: TGTGCCAGCAGGCAGGGGAGGGAGTATAGCACAGATACGCAGTATTTT.